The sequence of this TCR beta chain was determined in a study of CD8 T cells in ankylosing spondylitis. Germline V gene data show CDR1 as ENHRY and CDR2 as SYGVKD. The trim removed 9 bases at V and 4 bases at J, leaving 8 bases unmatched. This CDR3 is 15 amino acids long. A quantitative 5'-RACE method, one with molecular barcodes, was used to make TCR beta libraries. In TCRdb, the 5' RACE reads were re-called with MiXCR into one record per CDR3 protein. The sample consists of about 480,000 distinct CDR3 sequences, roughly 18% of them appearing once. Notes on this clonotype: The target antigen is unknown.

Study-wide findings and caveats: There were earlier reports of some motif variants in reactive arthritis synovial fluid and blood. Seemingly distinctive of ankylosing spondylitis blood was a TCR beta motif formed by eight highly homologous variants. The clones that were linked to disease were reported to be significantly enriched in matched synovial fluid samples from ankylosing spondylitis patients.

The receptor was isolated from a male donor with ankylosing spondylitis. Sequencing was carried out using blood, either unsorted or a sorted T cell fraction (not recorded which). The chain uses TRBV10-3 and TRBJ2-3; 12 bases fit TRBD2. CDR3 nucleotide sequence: TGTGCCATTAAGACTAGCGGGAGAGTAGCAGATACGCAGTATTTT. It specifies CAIKTSGRVADTQYF.